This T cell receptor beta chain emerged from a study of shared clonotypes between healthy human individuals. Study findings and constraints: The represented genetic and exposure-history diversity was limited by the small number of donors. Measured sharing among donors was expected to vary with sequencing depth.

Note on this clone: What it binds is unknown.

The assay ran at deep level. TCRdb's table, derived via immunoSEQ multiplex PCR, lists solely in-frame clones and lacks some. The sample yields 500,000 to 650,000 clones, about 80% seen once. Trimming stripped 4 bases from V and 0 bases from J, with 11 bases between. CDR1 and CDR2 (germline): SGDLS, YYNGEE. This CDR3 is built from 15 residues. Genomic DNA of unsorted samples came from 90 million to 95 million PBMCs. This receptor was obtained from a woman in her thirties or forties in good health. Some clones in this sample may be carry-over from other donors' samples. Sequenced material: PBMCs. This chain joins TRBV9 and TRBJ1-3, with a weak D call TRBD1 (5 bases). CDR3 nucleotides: TGTGCCAGCAGCACGGGACGGTACTCTGGAAACACCATATATTTT. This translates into CASSTGRYSGNTIYF.